This TCR beta chain was observed in a study of T cells expressing NK-cell markers (dated by TCRdb to the early 2020s). Study-wide context: Three sorted T-cell subsets (CD3+CD56+NKG2C+, CD3+CD56+NKG2C- and CD3+CD56-NKG2C+) from 7 to 9 donors had their TCR beta-chain repertoires profiled. Of the eight sequenced donors, seven were found to be HCMV-seropositive and one was found to be HCMV-seronegative. The study sequenced eight donors, all healthy volunteers chosen at random: three men and five women. Illumina HiSeq 2000/2500, MiSeq or NextSeq was used to sequence libraries as 2 x 150 bp reads.

Sequencing took place on an Illumina HiSeq 2000. The TCR beta cDNA libraries were made using 5'RACE template switching, a step that added both a universal primer site and unique molecular identifiers. cDNA synthesis was primed from the TCR beta constant segment, followed by two successive PCR amplification steps. Turning to the authors' computational methods: Reads were demultiplexed and grouped by UMI with MIGEC, and clonotypes were assembled and quantified with MiTCR. To exclude erroneous sequences, only TCR cDNA sequences supported by at least two reads were retained. Downstream repertoire analysis used the tcR package, and clonotypes were matched across fractions by CDR3 nucleotide sequence plus V segment. Antigen specificity was annotated against VDJdb with VDJmatch, allowing one amino acid substitution in CDR3. After the reads were reprocessed by TCRdb, one entry was made per CDR3 protein sequence, with no DNA. TCRdb's processing, not the authors', yielded these V and J calls. The table held for this sample gives fewer than 300,000 distinct CDR3 sequences. The top ten clones comprise around 4% of the sample.

About this clonotype itself: The target of this receptor is not known.

CDR1 and CDR2 (SGHAT, FQNNGV) derive from the germline V gene. The cysteine opens and the phenylalanine closes a CDR3 of 18 amino acids. No DNA is recorded. HCMV-specific IgG was detected in serum with a commercial ELISA kit to determine HCMV serostatus. Peripheral blood mononuclear cells were isolated from blood by Ficoll density gradient centrifugation. General conclusions and limits of the study: Those dominant clonotypes were again the most abundant among CD3+CD56-NKG2C+ cells in a handful of donors, at about 28.3-60.1%. In more than five donors, the dominant CD3+CD56+NKG2C+ clonotypes were found to rank among the top 10 CD8+ clonotypes and to make up 1.0-7.0% of CD8+ T cells. It remained unclear whether the expanded NKG2C-expressing T cell clones were specific for HCMV antigens.

This chain is built from TRBV11-2 and TRBJ2-3; TCRdb lists TRBD2, though no DNA is available to test this call. This clonotype originated in a woman aged 18 to 69 in good health. The sample was blood T cells: a sorted CD56 or NKG2C T cell subset, CD4+ or CD8+ T cells, or bulk PBMC T cells (not recorded which). The CDR3 amino acid sequence is: CASSPLPSGGTSTDTQYF.